These 29 T cell receptor beta chains were sequenced from one sample in a study of cytomegalovirus exposure and HLA in healthy donors. 13 Jbeta primers and 60 Vbeta primers were used for the PCR. Clones were sequenced by immunoSEQ multiplex PCR, and TCRdb holds only the in-frame ones, with some missing. The top ten hold 1.5% to 2% of the sample, which has approximately 150,000 clones, roughly 72% seen once. Sequenced sample: PBMCs. Source of these receptors: a man aged 35-49 years in good health and CMV-seronegative.

V is TRBV11-3 and J is TRBJ2-1; a possible D gene is TRBD2 (6 bases). V gave up 5 bases and J gave up 6 bases, with 11 bases separating them. This CDR3 region has 13 residues. Germline lookup yields CDR1 SGHNT and CDR2 YENEEA. CDR3 region: CASSRVGGNEQFF. As DNA, the CDR3 is TGTGCCAGCAGCCGGGTGGGGGGCAATGAGCAGTTCTTC.

This clone was recorded once. This sequence joins TRBV7-8 and TRBJ1-2; 11 bases align to TRBD1. Trimming cost V 5 bases and J 7 bases; bases outside gene matches: 6. Per the germline V gene, CDR1 is SGHVS and CDR2 is FQNEAQ. The CDR3 contains 14 residues. The CDR3 is CASSPGQGAGGYTF. The CDR3 nucleotides are TGTGCCAGCAGCCCAGGACAGGGGGCAGGTGGCTACACCTTC.

The V gene is TRBV5-6, the J gene TRBJ2-7; 10 positions match TRBD1. This CDR3 has 16 residues. The germline V gene encodes CDR1 SGHDT and CDR2 YYEEEE. J lost 1 base, V lost 3 bases, and 7 bases had no gene match. The CDR3 is CASSSWGQGLSYEQYF. In nucleotides, the CDR3 is TGTGCCAGCAGCTCCTGGGGACAGGGGCTTTCCTACGAGCAGTACTTC.

The genes are TRBV6-5 and TRBJ1-6; tentatively, D is TRBD1 (5 bases). Between the trimmed V and J ends, which lost 9 bases and 0 bases, there was a span of 9 bases. The CDR3 runs to 14 residues. Looked up from germline, CDR1 is MNHEY and CDR2 is SVGAGI. CDR3 amino acids: CASRGSSYNSPLHF. The DNA for the CDR3 is TGTGCCAGTAGGGGAAGCTCCTATAATTCACCCCTCCACTTT.

This chain uses TRBV7-8 with TRBJ2-5, with unresolved D. The DNA end favors TRBJ2-7, so the J call may be wrong. The CDR3 contains 13 residues. Germline V gives CDR1 SGHVS, CDR2 FQNEAQ. The CDR3: CASSLAAGYEQYF. In nucleotides, the CDR3 is TGTGCCAGCAGCTTAGCGGCAGGCTACGAGCAGTACTTC.

V gene TRBV30 combines with J gene TRBJ2-7, with TRBD2 matching over 9 bases. The ends lost 1 base at V and 2 bases at J; junction bases unmatched: 3. The CDR3 extends over 14 amino acids. CDR1 and CDR2 (germline): GTSNPN, SVGIG (reference sequence). The CDR3 loop reads CAWSGLAVTYEQYF. The CDR3 region has the DNA TGTGCCTGGAGTGGACTAGCGGTAACCTACGAGCAGTACTTC.

In this sample, this clone turned up a few times. The gene calls are TRBV11-2 and TRBJ2-7, with TRBD1 identical over 9 bases. The CDR3 spans 14 residues. The germline gives CDR1 SGHAT, CDR2 FQNNGV. V was clipped by 6 bases and J by 5 bases; unmatched bases: 8. CDR3 protein: CASSLAGQGHEQYF. The CDR3 DNA reads TGTGCCAGCAGTCTTGCGGGACAGGGCCACGAGCAGTACTTC.

The chain joins TRBV7-6 to TRBJ2-1; D gene ambiguous. The CDR3 totals 16 residues. Trimming removed 3 bases at V and 5 bases at J, with 17 bases between. Germline loops: CDR1 SGHVS, CDR2 FNYEAQ. CDR3 DNA: TGTGCCAGCAGCTTTCCCCCGGCGGAGCCGAACAATGAGCAGTTCTTC. Translating it yields CASSFPPAEPNNEQFF.

About this clone: The germline gene is not matched at one end of the junction; a read error may be the cause. J is TRBJ2-6 and V is TRBV7-9, with a tentative D call TRBD1 (5 bases). The CDR3 totals 15 residues. Germline CDR1 reads SEHNR; CDR2 reads FQNEAQ (reference sequence). CDR3 sequence (DNA): TGTGCCAGCAGCCCAGGGTTTACTGGGGCCAACGGCCTGACTTTC. Translation: CASSPGFTGANGLTF.

The CDR3 is CASSEDGGSAYEQYF. CDR3 coding DNA: TGTGCCAGCAGTGAAGACGGTGGTTCCGCCTACGAGCAGTACTTC. V usage is TRBV6-1 and J usage is TRBJ2-7; D ambiguous. V lost 1 base to trimming and J lost 2 bases, with 12 bases between them. Germline CDR1 MNHNS, CDR2 SASEGT. This CDR3 has 15 amino acids.

V is TRBV21-1 and J is TRBJ2-5; the D call of TRBD2 is as the table states it, not checked on the DNA. Near its end, the DNA agrees better with TRBJ2-7, so the J call may be wrong. TRBV21-1 counts as a pseudogene. CDR3 length: 16 residues. The CDR3 sequence is CASSKVPGGATYEQYF. The CDR3 DNA reads TGTGCCAGCAGCAAAGTACCGGGGGGGGCGACCTACGAGCAGTACTTC.

The chain carries TRBV18 and TRBJ2-3; the match to TRBD1 covers 7 bases. V was clipped by 3 bases and J by 9 bases; unmatched bases: 15. The CDR3 contains 16 residues. CDR1 and CDR2 from the germline V gene are KGHSH and LQKENI. In nucleotides, the CDR3 is TGTGCCAGCTCACCCTTCGGGGCAGGGGGAGAGGTCACGCAGTATTTT. Residues: CASSPFGAGGEVTQYF.

J is TRBJ2-7 and V is TRBV5-5; D may be TRBD1 (6 bases). Deletions cut 1 base from V and 5 bases from J, with 10 bases between. This CDR3 has 13 amino acids. Germline V gene lookup returns CDR1 SGHKS and CDR2 YYEKEE (reference sequence). CDR3 DNA sequence: TGTGCCAGCAGCTTGCGTTGGGGGCACGAGCAGTACTTC. Its protein product is CASSLRWGHEQYF.

This clone was seen a few times. The chain couples TRBV28 to TRBJ2-7; 9 nucleotides line up with TRBD1. Germline assignment: CDR1 MDHEN and CDR2 SYDVKM. The CDR3 length is 14 residues. With V trimmed by 7 bases and J by 2 bases, 6 bases remained unmatched. The CDR3 coding sequence is TGTGCCAGCAATGAACAGGGGGCTGCCTACGAGCAGTACTTC. Protein product: CASNEQGAAYEQYF. Full variable domain (rest looked up from reference TRBV28 and TRBJ2-7): DVKVTQSSRYLVKRTGEKVFLECVQDMDHENMFWYRQDPGLGLRLIYFSYDVKMKEKGDIPEGYSVSREKKERFSLILESASTNQTSMYLCASNEQGAAYEQYFGPGTRLTVT.

The chain employs TRBV11-2 and TRBJ2-2; a weak D match, TRBD2 (5 bases). The CDR3 is 14 residues long. Per germline, CDR1 SGHAT and CDR2 FQNNGV. Trimming stripped 2 bases from V and 8 bases from J, with 12 bases between. As DNA, the CDR3 is TGTGCCAGCAGCTTACGCGAGGGTTCAGGGGAGCTGTTTTTT. Translation: CASSLREGSGELFF.

Here the CDR3 reads CASSLWETFYNSPLHF. The CDR3 region has the DNA TGTGCCAGCAGCTTATGGGAGACGTTCTATAATTCACCCCTCCACTTT. The chain joins TRBV11-2 to TRBJ1-6; no firm D call. Germline values: CDR1 SGHAT, CDR2 FQNNGV. The CDR3 is 16 residues long. The ends were cut back, 2 bases at V and 3 bases at J, with 11 bases in the middle.

This chain links TRBV6-1 with TRBJ2-7; D gene ambiguous. CDR1 MNHNS and CDR2 SASEGT come from the germline V gene. The CDR3 runs 13 residues. Trimming removed 6 bases from V and 2 bases from J, with 11 bases in between. The CDR3 DNA reads as TGTGCCAGCAGGGAACCCTACCCCTACGAGCAGTACTTC. Translation: CASREPYPYEQYF.

The chain employs TRBV19 and TRBJ2-5, with 9 bases that match TRBD1. With 4 bases clipped from V and 3 bases from J, the junction kept 9 bases outside the gene matches. Germline V lookup: CDR1 LNHDA, CDR2 SQIVND (reference sequence). The CDR3 length is 16 residues. This CDR3 is CASSRLRDRDEETQYF. The DNA for the CDR3 is TGTGCCAGTAGTAGACTCCGGGACAGGGACGAAGAGACCCAGTACTTC.

The chain joins TRBV4-3 to TRBJ2-1; 9 nucleotides match TRBD1. The CDR3 is made up of 17 amino acids. Germline CDR1 and CDR2: LGHNA and YSLEER. The trim removed 0 bases at V and 8 bases at J, leaving 11 bases unmatched. CDR3 loop: CASSQDRTGAVYDEQFF. The CDR3 DNA is TGCGCCAGCAGCCAAGATAGGACAGGGGCGGTTTACGATGAGCAGTTCTTC.

The chain carries TRBV10-2 and TRBJ2-3; the match to TRBD2 covers 14 bases. This CDR3 has 16 amino acids. CDR1 is WSHSY and CDR2 is SAAADI in the germline V gene. The V and J ends lost 4 bases and 1 base, in that order; junction bases with no gene match: 1. The DNA of the CDR3 is TGCGCCAGCAGTGTGGGACTAGCGGGGGGCACAGATACGCAGTATTTT. This sequence encodes CASSVGLAGGTDTQYF.

V usage is TRBV27 and J usage is TRBJ2-2; D might be TRBD2 (5 bases). Germline V lookup: CDR1 MNHEY, CDR2 SMNVEV (reference sequence). This CDR3 has 13 residues. V was cut by 2 bases and J by 7 bases, with 8 bases left in between. This CDR3 reads CASSLLGVGELFF. The CDR3 DNA reads as TGTGCCAGCAGTTTACTGGGAGTCGGGGAGCTGTTTTTT.

This chain uses TRBV4-2 with TRBJ2-2; the match to TRBD2 covers 11 bases. With V trimmed by 1 base and J by 6 bases, 4 bases remained unmatched. The CDR3 is made up of 16 amino acids. Looked up from germline, CDR1 is LGHNA and CDR2 is YNFKEQ. The CDR3, as DNA: TGTGCCAGCAGCCAAGGGGTACTAGCGGGAGCCGGGGAGCTGTTTTTT. It translates to CASSQGVLAGAGELFF.

This clone was detected once. The V call is TRBV19, the J call TRBJ1-3, with TRBD1 matching over 8 bases. Germline CDR1 LNHDA, CDR2 SQIVND (reference sequence). The CDR3 runs 16 residues. V was pared by 8 bases and J by 1 base, with 10 bases of the junction left unmatched. CDR3 residues: CASGTRTGGSGNTIYF. CDR3 in DNA: TGTGCCAGTGGGACGCGAACAGGGGGTTCTGGAAACACCATATATTTT.

This rearrangement joins TRBV2 to TRBJ1-6; 9 bases fit TRBD1. Germline assignment: CDR1 SNHLY and CDR2 FYNNEI. The trim removed 2 bases at V and 10 bases at J, leaving 6 bases unmatched. The CDR3 is 15 amino acids. CDR3 DNA sequence: TGTGCCAGCAGTGAAACAGGACAGGGGAAATCACCCCTCCACTTT. Amino acids: CASSETGQGKSPLHF.

The CDR3: CASSLLGQGAGDTQYF. The DNA for the CDR3 is TGCGCCAGCAGCTTGTTGGGGCAGGGGGCCGGAGATACGCAGTATTTT. The chain combines TRBV5-1 with TRBJ2-3, with TRBD1 matching over 8 bases. This CDR3 has 16 residues. Unmatched junction bases numbered 9, after V lost 1 base and J lost 5 bases. Germline loops: CDR1 SGHRS, CDR2 YFSETQ.

The gene calls are TRBV4-3 and TRBJ1-5, with D unresolved. Germline CDR1 is LGHNA and CDR2 is YSLEER. The CDR3 runs to 13 residues. V was shortened by 5 bases and J by 5 bases, with 10 bases between the two germline ends. The CDR3 nucleotides read TGCGCCAGCAGCTTAGAGGTCGATCAGCCCCAGCATTTT. Its translation is CASSLEVDQPQHF.

The rearrangement uses TRBV5-1 and TRBJ1-1; 7 nucleotides agree with TRBD1. CDR1 is SGHRS, CDR2 YFSETQ, per germline. Trimming at V came to 1 base and at J to 0 bases, leaving 9 bases not matched to a gene. CDR3 length: 17 residues. The CDR3 is CASSLSTGGTVNTEAFF. CDR3 coding DNA: TGCGCCAGCAGCTTGTCAACGGGGGGGACAGTGAACACTGAAGCTTTCTTT.

The chain joins TRBV27 to TRBJ2-3; D is possibly TRBD2 (5 bases). V lost 1 base and J lost 2, with 7 bases in between. CDR1 is MNHEY, CDR2 SMNVEV, per germline (reference sequence). The CDR3 totals 14 residues. For the CDR3, the DNA is TGTGCCAGCAGTTTATTGCGGGTCACAGATACGCAGTATTTT. This encodes CASSLLRVTDTQYF.

The V gene is TRBV6-1, the J gene TRBJ1-5, with no clear D. The germline V and J ends were trimmed by 2 bases and 4 bases, with 12 bases remaining between them. CDR3 size: 15 residues. Germline V gene data show CDR1 as MNHNS and CDR2 as SASEGT. The CDR3 bases are TGTGCCAGCAGTGAACGGCCGGAGACGAATCAGCCCCAGCATTTT. It translates to CASSERPETNQPQHF.